The rows below give T cell receptor beta chains drawn from one sample of a study of Tregs in tolerant kidney transplant recipients. Data came from immunoSEQ multiplex PCR; TCRdb stores just in-frame clones and leaves some out. The sample includes 80,000 or so clones, roughly 90% seen only once; the top ten take around 1.6%. The input for sequencing was CD4+ T cells from blood (PBMCs), taken 24 months after the transplant. The source of these receptors is a human patient who received a combined kidney and bone marrow transplant. Some T cells may be supplied by the graft donor. Both conserved end residues are part of each CDR3. The D gene is left open where the match is weak. The size of a clone is reported for some rows only, either as once, few or many, or as a class for expanded clones.

j_gene,d_gene,v_gene,abundance,CDR3aa,CDR3nt
TRBJ2-1,TRBD2,TRBV4-1,.,CASSQRTSERIEQFF,TGCGCCAGCAGCCAAAGGACTAGCGAAAGAATTGAGCAGTTCTTC
TRBJ1-4,.,TRBV7-9,.,CASRLDRENEKLFF,TGTGCCAGCAGACTCGACAGAGAAAATGAAAAACTGTTTTTT
TRBJ2-2,.,TRBV5-1,.,CASSLLRVESGELFF,TGCGCCAGCAGCTTGTTGAGGGTAGAATCCGGGGAGCTGTTTTTT
TRBJ2-7,TRBD2,TRBV4-1,.,CASSQDRGSGMVYEQYF,TGCGCCAGCAGCCAAGATCGGGGTAGCGGGATGGTCTACGAGCAGTACTTC
TRBJ2-1,.,TRBV9,.,CASSVAGRNEQFF,TGTGCCAGCAGCGTGGCAGGGAGGAATGAGCAGTTCTTC
TRBJ2-4,TRBD2,TRBV29-1,.,CSVSAGADIQYF,TGCAGCGTATCAGCGGGAGCCGACATTCAGTACTTC
TRBJ2-7,.,TRBV11-2,.,CASSLNGGSYEQYF,TGTGCCAGCAGCTTAAACGGGGGCTCCTACGAGCAGTACTTC
TRBJ2-3,TRBD2,TRBV5-6,.,CASSLVAGGTDTQYF,TGTGCCAGCAGCTTGGTGGCGGGGGGCACAGATACGCAGTATTTT
TRBJ2-1,TRBD2,TRBV14,.,CASSQGSGGTQFF,TGTGCCAGCAGCCAGGGTAGCGGGGGGACGCAGTTCTTC
TRBJ1-6,.,TRBV25-1,.,CASRQSTYYNSPLHF,TGTGCCAGCAGACAGAGTACCTATTATAATTCCCCCCTCCACTTT
TRBJ1-1,TRBD1,TRBV29-1,.,CSVQIDRADTEAFF,TGCAGCGTTCAAATCGACAGGGCGGACACTGAAGCTTTCTTT
TRBJ2-3,.,TRBV19,.,CASRQGEGYTQYF,TGTGCCAGTAGGCAGGGTGAAGGGTATACGCAGTATTTT
TRBJ2-7,TRBD2,TRBV10-3,.,CAISESSSGRAKGEQYF,TGTGCCATCAGTGAGTCGAGTAGCGGGAGGGCCAAAGGCGAGCAGTACTTC
TRBJ1-3,.,TRBV5-1,few,CASSLHGYSGNTIYF,TGCGCCAGCAGCTTGCACGGTTACTCTGGAAACACCATATATTTT
TRBJ2-3,TRBD2,TRBV2,.,CASSEALGLAGGAQYF,TGTGCCAGCAGTGAAGCGCTGGGACTAGCGGGAGGGGCGCAGTATTTT
TRBJ1-6,.,TRBV30,.,CAWSVGGPHNSPLHF,TGTGCCTGGAGTGTCGGGGGGCCCCATAATTCACCCCTCCACTTT
TRBJ2-1,TRBD1,TRBV27,.,CASSLNRGLDWDEQFF,TGTGCCAGCAGCCTGAACAGGGGGCTCGACTGGGATGAGCAGTTCTTC
TRBJ1-1,.,TRBV20-1,.,CSADGGTEAFF,TGCAGCGCGGACGGCGGGACTGAAGCTTTCTTT
TRBJ2-3,.,TRBV5-4,.,CASSLGSWQDTQYF,TGTGCCAGCAGCCTCGGGTCCTGGCAAGATACGCAGTATTTT
TRBJ2-7,TRBD2,TRBV2,.,CASSVGLAGEQYF,TGTGCCAGCAGTGTGGGGCTAGCGGGTGAGCAGTACTTC
TRBJ2-3,TRBD2,TRBV12-5,.,CASGLPAGAPGTQYF,TGTGCTAGTGGTCTCCCAGCGGGAGCGCCGGGTACGCAGTATTTT
TRBJ2-3,TRBD2,TRBV6-4,.,CASSPFAGGPVDTQYF,TGTGCCAGCAGCCCCTTTGCGGGGGGGCCCGTAGATACGCAGTATTTT
TRBJ2-1,TRBD2,TRBV28,once,CASSFRAGGRILF,TGTGCCAGCAGTTTCCGGGCGGGGGGGAGGATACTCTTC